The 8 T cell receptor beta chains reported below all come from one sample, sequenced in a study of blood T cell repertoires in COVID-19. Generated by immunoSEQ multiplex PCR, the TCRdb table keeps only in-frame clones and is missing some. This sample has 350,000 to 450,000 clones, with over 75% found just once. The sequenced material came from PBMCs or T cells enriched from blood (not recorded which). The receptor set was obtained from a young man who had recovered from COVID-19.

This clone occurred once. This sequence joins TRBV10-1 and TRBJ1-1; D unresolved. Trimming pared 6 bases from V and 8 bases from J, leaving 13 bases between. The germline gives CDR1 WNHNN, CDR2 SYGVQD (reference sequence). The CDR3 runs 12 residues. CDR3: CASSDPGGEAFF. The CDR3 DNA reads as TGCGCCAGCAGCGATCCCGGAGGGGAAGCTTTCTTT.

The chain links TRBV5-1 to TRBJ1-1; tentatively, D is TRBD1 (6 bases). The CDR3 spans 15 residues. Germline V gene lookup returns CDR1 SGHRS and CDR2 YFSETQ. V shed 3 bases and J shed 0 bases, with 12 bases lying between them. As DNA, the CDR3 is TGCGCCAGCAGCTACCAACAGGGCTTGAACACTGAAGCTTTCTTT. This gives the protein CASSYQQGLNTEAFF.

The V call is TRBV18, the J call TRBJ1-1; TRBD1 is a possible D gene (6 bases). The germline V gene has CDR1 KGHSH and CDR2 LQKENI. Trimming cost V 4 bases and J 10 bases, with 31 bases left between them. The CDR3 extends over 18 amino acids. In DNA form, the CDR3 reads TGTGCCAGCTCACTAATACAGGGTGCTGGGGGAAGTTTACTGGGAGCTTTCTTT. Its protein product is CASSLIQGAGGSLLGAFF.

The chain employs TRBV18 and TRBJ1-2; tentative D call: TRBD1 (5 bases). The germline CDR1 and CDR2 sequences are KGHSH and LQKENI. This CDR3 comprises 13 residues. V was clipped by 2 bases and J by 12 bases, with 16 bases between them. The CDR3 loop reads CASSPFGQGVDTF. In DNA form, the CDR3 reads TGTGCCAGCTCACCATTCGGGCAGGGTGTCGACACCTTC. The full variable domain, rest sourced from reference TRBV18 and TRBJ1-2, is NAGVMQNPRHLVRRRGQEARLRCSPMKGHSHVYWYRQLPEEGLKFMVYLQKENIIDESGMPKERFSAEFPKEGPSILRIQQVVRGDSAAYFCASSPFGQGVDTFGSGTRLTVV.

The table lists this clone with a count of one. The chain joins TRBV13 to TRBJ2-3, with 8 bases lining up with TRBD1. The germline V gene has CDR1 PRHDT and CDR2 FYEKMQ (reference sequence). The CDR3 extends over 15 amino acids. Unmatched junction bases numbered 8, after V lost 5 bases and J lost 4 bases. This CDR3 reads CASSPSHRGADTQYF. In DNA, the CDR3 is TGTGCCAGCAGCCCCTCCCACAGGGGGGCAGATACGCAGTATTTT.

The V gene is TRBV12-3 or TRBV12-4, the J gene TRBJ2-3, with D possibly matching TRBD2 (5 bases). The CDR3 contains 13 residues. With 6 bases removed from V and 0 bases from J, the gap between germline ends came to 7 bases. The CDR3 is CASSRESTDTQYF. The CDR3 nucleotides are TGTGCCAGCAGCCGGGAAAGCACAGATACGCAGTATTTT.

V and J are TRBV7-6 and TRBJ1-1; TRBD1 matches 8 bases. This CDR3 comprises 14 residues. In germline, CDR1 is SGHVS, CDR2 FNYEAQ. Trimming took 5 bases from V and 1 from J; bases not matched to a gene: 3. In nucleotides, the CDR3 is TGTGCCAGCAGCACAGGACAGGGGAACACTGAAGCTTTCTTT. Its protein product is CASSTGQGNTEAFF. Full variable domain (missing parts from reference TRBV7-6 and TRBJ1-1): GAGVSQSPRYKVTKRGQDVALRCDPISGHVSLYWYRQALGQGPEFLTYFNYEAQQDKSGLPNDRFSAERPEGSISTLTIQRTEQRDSAMYRCASSTGQGNTEAFFGQGTRLTVV.

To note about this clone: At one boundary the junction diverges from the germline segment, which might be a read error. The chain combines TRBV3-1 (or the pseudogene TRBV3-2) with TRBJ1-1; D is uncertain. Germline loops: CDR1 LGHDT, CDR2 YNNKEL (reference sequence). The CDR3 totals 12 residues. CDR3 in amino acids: CASSQVNTEAFF. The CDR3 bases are TGTGCCAGCAGTCAAGTAAACACTGAAGCTTTCTTT.